This passage covers 25 T cell receptor beta chains from one sample sequenced in a study of vaccination and CD4 T cells after COVID-19. Once obtained from cultured CD4+ T cells, the DNA was sequenced using the Oncomine TCR Beta short-read assay. TCRdb independently ran MiXCR on the PCR reads; one entry per CDR3 protein. The table shows about 5,100 distinct CDR3 sequences, with over 35% occurring only once. No antigen is known for these receptors. Treatment in this sample: roughly 11-day PBMC culture with coronavirus spike peptide pools or control peptides (ViraFEST assay). The specimen sequenced was CD4+ T cells from blood, cultured in vitro. These receptors came from a human donor who had recovered from COVID-19.

V is TRBV6-1 and J is TRBJ1-4; 12 nucleotides match TRBD1. The V gene's germline CDR1 is MNHNS and CDR2 SASEGT. The V gene end was trimmed by 2 bases and the J gene end by 7 bases; junction bases not matched to a gene: 2. CDR3 size: 15 residues. CDR3 sequence: CASSEWDRGREKLFF. The DNA for the CDR3 is TGTGCCAGCAGTGAATGGGACAGGGGGCGTGAAAAACTGTTTTTT.

The chain combines TRBV10-3 with TRBJ1-2; the match to TRBD1 covers 8 bases. The CDR3 runs to 13 residues. Germline V gene data show CDR1 as ENHRY and CDR2 as SYGVKD. V was clipped by 7 bases and J by 6 bases; unmatched bases: 7. The CDR3 sequence: CAITGTGKHGYTF. The CDR3 bases are TGTGCCATCACTGGGACAGGCAAACATGGCTACACCTTC.

The chain employs TRBV19 and TRBJ1-4; 7 nucleotides agree with TRBD1. The CDR3 is made up of 15 amino acids. In germline, CDR1 is LNHDA, CDR2 SQIVND (reference sequence). The J segment lost 8 bases and the V segment lost 6 bases, leaving 12 bases of the junction unmatched. The CDR3 loop is CASRPPLRQGEKLFF. In DNA, the CDR3 is TGTGCCAGTAGACCACCCTTGAGACAGGGAGAAAAACTGTTTTTT. Looking up the rest from reference TRBV19 and TRBJ1-4 gives the full variable domain: DGGITQSPKYLFRKEGQNVTLSCEQNLNHDAMYWYRQDPGQGLRLIYYSQIVNDFQKGDIAEGYSVSREKKESFPLTVTSAQKNPTAFYLCASRPPLRQGEKLFFGSGTQLSVL.

This clonotype was picked up a small number of times. The J gene is TRBJ1-6, the V gene TRBV20-1; D call uncertain. Trimming took off 0 bases at V and 9 bases at J, with 6 bases between the two ends. This CDR3 contains 12 residues. CDR1 DFQATT and CDR2 SNEGSKA come from the germline V gene (reference sequence). The CDR3 region has the DNA TGCAGTGCTAGAGAGTCCGGTTCACCCCTCCACTTT. Translated: CSARESGSPLHF.

On this clonotype itself: A read error may account for a junction end that differs from germline. The V call is TRBV7-2, the J call TRBJ2-2; TRBD2 matches at 8 bases. Germline values: CDR1 SGHTA, CDR2 FQGNSA. CDR3 length equals 15 residues. The CDR3 sequence: CASSGTRLSTGELFF. The CDR3 DNA reads as TGCGCCAGCAGCGGGACTAGACTAAGTACCGGGGAGCTGTTTTTT.

This clonotype was counted only a few times. The J gene is TRBJ2-2, the V gene TRBV6-1; possible D gene TRBD2, 7 bases. The CDR3 sequence is 15 residues long. With 5 bases removed from V and 4 bases from J, the gap between germline ends came to 14 bases. The germline CDR1 and CDR2 sequences are MNHNS and SASEGT. The CDR3 sequence is CASSPAGAITGELFF. CDR3 nucleotides: TGTGCCAGCAGTCCCGCGGGGGCCATCACCGGGGAGCTGTTTTTT.

The chain carries TRBV30 and TRBJ1-1; possibly TRBD1 for D (5 bases). Looked up from germline, CDR1 is GTSNPN and CDR2 is SVGIG (reference sequence). This CDR3 region has 13 residues. V lost 2 bases and J lost 9, with 16 bases in between. CDR3: CAWSKPEQEKAFF. The CDR3 nucleotides read TGTGCCTGGAGTAAACCGGAACAGGAAAAAGCTTTCTTT.

This chain connects TRBV7-8 to TRBJ2-3, with 7 bases fitting TRBD2. Trimming at V came to 3 bases and at J to 6 bases, leaving 3 bases not matched to a gene. From germline, CDR1 is SGHVS and CDR2 FQNEAQ. This CDR3 spans 13 amino acids. The DNA for the CDR3 is TGTGCCAGCAGCTTGGGGAGGGCGGATACGCAGTATTTT. The encoded protein is CASSLGRADTQYF.

The chain is built from TRBV11-2 and TRBJ1-2; no reliable D call. From germline, CDR1 is SGHAT and CDR2 FQNNGV. Between the trimmed V and J ends, which lost 6 bases and 1 base, there was a span of 15 bases. This CDR3 comprises 15 residues. The CDR3 sequence is CASRSYKRRNYGYTF. DNA for the CDR3: TGTGCCAGCAGAAGTTACAAACGGCGTAACTATGGCTACACCTTC.

V usage is TRBV7-2 and J usage is TRBJ1-3, with TRBD1 matching 7 bases. The CDR3 has 15 amino acids. Germline values: CDR1 SGHTA, CDR2 FQGNSA. After removal of 7 bases from V and 4 bases from J, the junction contained 10 bases not matched to a gene. CDR3 coding DNA: TGTGCCAGCACTCCGACAGGGTTGGGAGGAAACACCATATATTTT. Encoded protein: CASTPTGLGGNTIYF.

This chain uses TRBV20-1 with TRBJ1-2; TRBD1 aligns across 11 bases. CDR1 DFQATT and CDR2 SNEGSKA come from the germline V gene (reference sequence). V was clipped by 3 bases and J by 7 bases; unmatched bases: 10. CDR3 size: 15 residues. In DNA form, the CDR3 reads TGCAGTGCTAGCCCCATGGGACAGGGGGGAAGTGGCTACACCTTC. Its protein product is CSASPMGQGGSGYTF.

In this sample, this clonotype turned up a few times. J is TRBJ1-5 and V is TRBV24-1; D unresolved. The CDR3 loop spans 14 amino acids. From germline, CDR1 is KGHDR and CDR2 SFDVKD. Trimming pared 4 bases from V and 1 base from J, leaving 7 bases between. CDR3 in amino acids: CATSDLSSNQPQHF. In DNA, the CDR3 is TGTGCCACCAGTGACCTATCCAGCAATCAGCCCCAGCATTTT.

This clonotype was seen only a few times. The genes are TRBV10-3 and TRBJ1-5; the match to TRBD1 covers 9 bases. The CDR3 has 13 amino acids. CDR1 is ENHRY, CDR2 SYGVKD, per germline. After removal of 10 bases from V and 5 bases from J, the junction contained 6 bases not matched to a gene. CDR3 in DNA: TGTGCCACGGCGGACAGGGGTGATCAGCCCCAGCATTTT. Its protein is CATADRGDQPQHF.

The rearrangement joins TRBV7-9 to TRBJ2-7; D may correspond to TRBD1 or TRBD2 (6 bases each). V was cut by 4 bases and J by 3 bases, with 25 bases left in between. The CDR3 consists of 18 residues. Looked up from germline, CDR1 is SEHNR and CDR2 is FQNEAQ (reference sequence). This CDR3 reads CASSSSGGGAEIGYEQYF. CDR3 in DNA: TGTGCCAGCAGCTCAAGCGGAGGGGGAGCCGAAATTGGCTACGAGCAGTACTTC.

The chain has TRBV4-2 and TRBJ1-2, with D uncertain. Trimming stripped 4 bases from V and 0 bases from J, with 12 bases between. This CDR3 is built from 15 residues. CDR1 and CDR2 (germline): LGHNA, YNFKEQ. The CDR3: CASSRDYRANYGYTF. In DNA, the CDR3 is TGTGCCAGCAGCCGAGACTACAGAGCTAACTATGGCTACACCTTC.

CDR3 nucleotide sequence: TGTGCCTGGGAGAACGGCATTTACAGGGGAATCACAGATACGCAGTATTTT. It codes for CAWENGIYRGITDTQYF. The chain joins TRBV30 to TRBJ2-3; 7 bases line up with TRBD1. The CDR3 length is 17 residues. CDR1 and CDR2 from the germline V gene are GTSNPN and SVGIG (reference sequence). V shed 5 bases and J 2 bases; nucleotides not matched to a gene: 16.

The chain has TRBV11-2 and TRBJ1-2, with D maybe TRBD1 (5 bases). The CDR3 runs to 13 residues. The germline V gene encodes CDR1 SGHAT and CDR2 FQNNGV. The ends were cut back, 6 bases at V and 4 bases at J, with 12 bases in the middle. CDR3 amino acids: CASSYDRIYGYTF. The DNA for the CDR3 is TGTGCCAGCAGTTACGACAGAATCTATGGCTACACCTTC.

V is TRBV10-2 and J is TRBJ1-4; D gene ambiguous. Germline CDR1 WSHSY, CDR2 SAAADI. This CDR3 is 13 amino acids long. Trimming shortened V by 6 bases and J by 7 bases, and 12 bases separated the two germline ends. This CDR3 is CASRASRLEKLFF. DNA of the CDR3: TGCGCCAGCAGGGCTTCTCGTCTTGAAAAACTGTTTTTT.

This clonotype was detected a few times. This rearrangement joins TRBV11-3 to TRBJ2-7; D gene uncertain. Looked up from germline, CDR1 is SGHNT and CDR2 is YENEEA. This CDR3 comprises 11 residues. V was clipped by 2 bases and J by 5 bases, with 4 bases between them. The CDR3 region has the DNA TGTGCCAGCAGCTTATACGACGAGCAGTACTTC. It translates to CASSLYDEQYF. The full variable domain, its missing parts supplied by reference TRBV11-3 and TRBJ2-7, is EAGVVQSPRYKIIEKKQPVAFWCNPISGHNTLYWYLQNLGQGPELLIRYENEEAVDDSQLPKDRFSAERLKGVDSTLKIQPAELGDSAVYLCASSLYDEQYFGPGTRLTVT.

This clonotype was observed a few times. V and J are TRBV12-3 or TRBV12-4 and TRBJ1-2, with a weak D call TRBD1 (6 bases). V was trimmed by 9 bases and J by 7 bases, leaving 21 bases between them. This CDR3 has 14 residues. The CDR3 region is CASTIGRGLSGYTF. CDR3 DNA sequence: TGTGCCAGTACAATAGGCAGGGGTTTGAGTGGCTACACCTTC.

The J gene is TRBJ2-2, the V gene TRBV7-2, with TRBD2 as a possible D gene (5 bases). Germline CDR1 SGHTA, CDR2 FQGNSA. Trimming shortened V by 1 base and J by 0 bases, and 12 bases separated the two germline ends. This CDR3 has 17 residues. The CDR3 loop reads CASSLEARAANTGELFF. The CDR3 DNA follows: TGTGCCAGCAGCTTAGAGGCGCGGGCGGCGAACACCGGGGAGCTGTTTTTT.

This clonotype appeared a single time. J is TRBJ2-7 and V is TRBV25-1; D might be TRBD2 (5 bases). Germline assignment: CDR1 MGHDK and CDR2 SYGVNS. The V end lost 5 bases, the J end lost 1 base, and 12 bases lay between the germline ends. The CDR3 runs to 14 residues. The CDR3 is CASSNAGSSYEQYF. CDR3 DNA: TGTGCCAGCAGTAACGCGGGTTCATCCTACGAGCAGTACTTC.

This chain links TRBV12-2 with TRBJ1-2. TRBV12-2 is assigned pseudogene status. The CDR3 length is 15 residues. Here the CDR3 DNA reads TGTGCAAGTCGCTTAGCTGGGACTACACCCTATGGCTACACCTTC. It translates to CASRLAGTTPYGYTF.

The J gene is TRBJ1-2, the V gene TRBV30; D gene unclear. This CDR3 contains 12 residues. Trimming stripped 3 bases from V and 2 bases from J, with 7 bases between. Looked up from germline, CDR1 is GTSNPN and CDR2 is SVGIG (reference sequence). The CDR3 DNA reads TGTGCCTGGAGCTTGGACAACTATGGCTACACCTTC. Protein product: CAWSLDNYGYTF.

This clonotype was seen more than once but under ten times. This chain links TRBV10-3 with TRBJ1-2; D ambiguous. Trimming pared 10 bases from V and 8 bases from J, leaving 23 bases between. The germline gives CDR1 ENHRY, CDR2 SYGVKD. The CDR3 is 14 residues long. As DNA, the CDR3 is TGTGCCACCGGGGAAGATGCAAGAAGAATGGGCTACACCTTC. Its protein is CATGEDARRMGYTF.